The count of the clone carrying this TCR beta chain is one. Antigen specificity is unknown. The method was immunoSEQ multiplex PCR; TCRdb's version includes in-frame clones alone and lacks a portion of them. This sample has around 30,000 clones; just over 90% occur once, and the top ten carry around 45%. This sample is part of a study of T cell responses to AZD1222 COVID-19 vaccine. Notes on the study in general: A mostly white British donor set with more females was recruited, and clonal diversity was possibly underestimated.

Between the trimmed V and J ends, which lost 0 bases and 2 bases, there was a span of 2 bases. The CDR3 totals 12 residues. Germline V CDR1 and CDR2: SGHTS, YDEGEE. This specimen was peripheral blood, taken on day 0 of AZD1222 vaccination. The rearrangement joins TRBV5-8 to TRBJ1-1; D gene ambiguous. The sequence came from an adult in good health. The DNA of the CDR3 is TGTGCCAGCAGCTTGGATAACACTGAAGCTTTCTTT. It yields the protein CASSLDNTEAFF.